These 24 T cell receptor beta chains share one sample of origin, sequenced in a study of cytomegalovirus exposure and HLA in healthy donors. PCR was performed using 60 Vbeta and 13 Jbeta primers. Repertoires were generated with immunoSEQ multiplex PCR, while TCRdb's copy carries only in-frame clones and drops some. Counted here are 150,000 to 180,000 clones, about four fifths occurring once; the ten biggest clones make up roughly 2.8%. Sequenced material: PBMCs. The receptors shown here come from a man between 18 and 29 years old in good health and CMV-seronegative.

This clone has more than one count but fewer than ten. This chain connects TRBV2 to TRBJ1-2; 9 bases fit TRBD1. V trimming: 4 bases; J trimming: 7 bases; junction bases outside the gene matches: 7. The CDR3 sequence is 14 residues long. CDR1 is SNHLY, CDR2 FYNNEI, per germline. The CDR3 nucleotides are TGTGCCAGCAGTGTGGGACAGGGAGGTAGTGGCTACACCTTC. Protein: CASSVGQGGSGYTF. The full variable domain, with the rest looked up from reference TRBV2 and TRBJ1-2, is EPEVTQTPSHQVTQMGQEVILRCVPISNHLYFYWYRQILGQKVEFLVSFYNNEISEKSEIFDDQFSVERPDGSNFTLKIRSTKLEDSAMYFCASSVGQGGSGYTFGSGTRLTVV.

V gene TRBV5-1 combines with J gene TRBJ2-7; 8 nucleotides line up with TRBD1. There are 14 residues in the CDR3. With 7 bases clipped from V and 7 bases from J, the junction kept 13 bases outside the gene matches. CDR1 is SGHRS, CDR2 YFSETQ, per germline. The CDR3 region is CASQLDRGLLEQYF. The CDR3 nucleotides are TGCGCCAGCCAATTAGACAGGGGCCTACTGGAGCAGTACTTC.

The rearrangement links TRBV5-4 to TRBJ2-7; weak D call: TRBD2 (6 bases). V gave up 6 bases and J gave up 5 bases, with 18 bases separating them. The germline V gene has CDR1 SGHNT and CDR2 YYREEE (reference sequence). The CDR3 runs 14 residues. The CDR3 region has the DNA TGTGCCAGCAAACTGGAGGGGAGCGTCCACGAGCAGTACTTC. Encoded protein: CASKLEGSVHEQYF.

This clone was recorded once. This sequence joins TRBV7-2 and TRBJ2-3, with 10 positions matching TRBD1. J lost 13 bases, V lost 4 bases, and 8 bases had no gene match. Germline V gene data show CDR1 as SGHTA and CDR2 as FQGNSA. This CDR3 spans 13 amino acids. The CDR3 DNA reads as TGTGCCAGCAGCTCGTCAGACAGGGGGCAAAAGTATTTT. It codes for CASSSSDRGQKYF.

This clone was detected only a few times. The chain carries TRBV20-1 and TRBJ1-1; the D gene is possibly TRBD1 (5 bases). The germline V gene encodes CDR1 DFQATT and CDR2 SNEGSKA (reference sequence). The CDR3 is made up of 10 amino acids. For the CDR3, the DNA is TGCAGAACAGGGAACACTGAAGCTTTCTTT. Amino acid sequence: CRTGNTEAFF.

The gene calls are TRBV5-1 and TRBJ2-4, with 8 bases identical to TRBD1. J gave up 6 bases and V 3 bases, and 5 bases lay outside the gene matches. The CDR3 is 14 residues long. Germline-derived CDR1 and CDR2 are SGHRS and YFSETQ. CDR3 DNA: TGCGCCAGCAGCTCCTCGGACAGGGTAAACATTCAGTACTTC. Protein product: CASSSSDRVNIQYF.

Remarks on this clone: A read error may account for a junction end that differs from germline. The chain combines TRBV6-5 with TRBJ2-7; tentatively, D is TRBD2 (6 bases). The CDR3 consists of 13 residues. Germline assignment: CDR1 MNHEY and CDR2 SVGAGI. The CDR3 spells CASSYGSGAGIHF. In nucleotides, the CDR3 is TGTGCCAGCAGTTACGGTAGCGGTGCGGGTATACACTTC.

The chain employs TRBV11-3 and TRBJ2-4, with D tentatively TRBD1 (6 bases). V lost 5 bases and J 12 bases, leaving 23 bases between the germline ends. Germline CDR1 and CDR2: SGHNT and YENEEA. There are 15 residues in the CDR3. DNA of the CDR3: TGTGCCAGCAGCCCACCAGGGGAAGGGAACGTCAGTCAGTACTTC. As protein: CASSPPGEGNVSQYF. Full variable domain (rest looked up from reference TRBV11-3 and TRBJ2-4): EAGVVQSPRYKIIEKKQPVAFWCNPISGHNTLYWYLQNLGQGPELLIRYENEEAVDDSQLPKDRFSAERLKGVDSTLKIQPAELGDSAVYLCASSPPGEGNVSQYFGAGTRLSVL.

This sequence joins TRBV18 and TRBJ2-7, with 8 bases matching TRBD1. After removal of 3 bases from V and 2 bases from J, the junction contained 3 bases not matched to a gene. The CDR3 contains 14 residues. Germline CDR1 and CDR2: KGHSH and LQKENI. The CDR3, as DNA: TGTGCCAGCTCACCCCGGACAGGGACCTACGAGCAGTACTTC. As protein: CASSPRTGTYEQYF. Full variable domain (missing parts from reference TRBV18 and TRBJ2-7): NAGVMQNPRHLVRRRGQEARLRCSPMKGHSHVYWYRQLPEEGLKFMVYLQKENIIDESGMPKERFSAEFPKEGPSILRIQQVVRGDSAAYFCASSPRTGTYEQYFGPGTRLTVT.

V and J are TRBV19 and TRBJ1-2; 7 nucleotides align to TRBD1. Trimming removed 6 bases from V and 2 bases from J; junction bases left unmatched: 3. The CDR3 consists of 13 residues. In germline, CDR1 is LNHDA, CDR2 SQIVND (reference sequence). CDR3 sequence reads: CASSPTGNYGYTF. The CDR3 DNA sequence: TGTGCCAGTAGCCCGACAGGGAACTATGGCTACACCTTC.

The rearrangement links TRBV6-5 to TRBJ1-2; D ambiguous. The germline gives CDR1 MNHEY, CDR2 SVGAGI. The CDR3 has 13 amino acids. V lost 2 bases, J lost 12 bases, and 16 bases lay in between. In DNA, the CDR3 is TGTGCCAGCAGTTACGGCAGTTCGGGATTGAACACCTTC. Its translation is CASSYGSSGLNTF.

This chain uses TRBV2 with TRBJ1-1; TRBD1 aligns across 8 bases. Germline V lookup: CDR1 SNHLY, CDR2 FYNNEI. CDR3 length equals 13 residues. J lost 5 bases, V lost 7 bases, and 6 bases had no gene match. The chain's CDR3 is CASNRDRKTEAFF. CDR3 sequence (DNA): TGTGCCAGCAACCGGGACAGGAAAACTGAAGCTTTCTTT.

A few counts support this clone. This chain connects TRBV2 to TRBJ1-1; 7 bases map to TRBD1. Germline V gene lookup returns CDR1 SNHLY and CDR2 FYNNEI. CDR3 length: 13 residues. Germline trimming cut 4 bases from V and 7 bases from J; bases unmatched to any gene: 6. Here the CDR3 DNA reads TGTGCCAGCAGTGTAGGGGACAGCCGTGAAGCTTTCTTT. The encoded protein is CASSVGDSREAFF.

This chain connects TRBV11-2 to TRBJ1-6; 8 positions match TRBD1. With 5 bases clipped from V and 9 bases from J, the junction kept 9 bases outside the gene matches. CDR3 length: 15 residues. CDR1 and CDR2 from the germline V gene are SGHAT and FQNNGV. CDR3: CASSLQDREGSPLHF. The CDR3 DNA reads TGTGCCAGCAGCCTGCAGGACAGGGAGGGTTCACCCCTCCACTTT.

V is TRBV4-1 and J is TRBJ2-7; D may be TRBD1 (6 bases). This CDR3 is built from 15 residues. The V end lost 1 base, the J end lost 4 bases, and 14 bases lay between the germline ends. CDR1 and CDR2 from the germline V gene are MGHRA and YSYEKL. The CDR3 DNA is TGCGCCAGCAGCCAAGGTCCGGACAGTCGTTACGAGCAGTACTTC. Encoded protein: CASSQGPDSRYEQYF.

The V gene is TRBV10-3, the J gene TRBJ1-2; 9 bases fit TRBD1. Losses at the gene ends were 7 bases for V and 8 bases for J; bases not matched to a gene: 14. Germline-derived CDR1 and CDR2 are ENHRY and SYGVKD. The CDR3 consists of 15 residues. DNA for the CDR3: TGTGCCATCAAGAAGGGTGAACAGGGGGCTAACGGCTACACCTTC. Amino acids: CAIKKGEQGANGYTF.

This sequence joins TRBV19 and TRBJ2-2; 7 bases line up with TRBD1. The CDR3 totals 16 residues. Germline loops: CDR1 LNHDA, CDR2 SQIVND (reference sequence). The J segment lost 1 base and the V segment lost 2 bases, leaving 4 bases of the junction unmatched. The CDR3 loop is CASSIFWDRNTGELFF. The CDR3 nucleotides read TGTGCCAGTAGTATATTTTGGGACAGGAACACCGGGGAGCTGTTTTTT. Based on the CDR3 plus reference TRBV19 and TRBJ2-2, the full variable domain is DGGITQSPKYLFRKEGQNVTLSCEQNLNHDAMYWYRQDPGQGLRLIYYSQIVNDFQKGDIAEGYSVSREKKESFPLTVTSAQKNPTAFYLCASSIFWDRNTGELFFGEGSRLTVL.

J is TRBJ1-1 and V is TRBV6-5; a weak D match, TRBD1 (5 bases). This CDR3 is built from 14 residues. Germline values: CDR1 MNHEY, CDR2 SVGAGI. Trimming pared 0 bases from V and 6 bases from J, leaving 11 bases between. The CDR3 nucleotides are TGTGCCAGCAGTTACTCAAGGGGAACCGCTGAAGCTTTCTTT. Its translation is CASSYSRGTAEAFF.

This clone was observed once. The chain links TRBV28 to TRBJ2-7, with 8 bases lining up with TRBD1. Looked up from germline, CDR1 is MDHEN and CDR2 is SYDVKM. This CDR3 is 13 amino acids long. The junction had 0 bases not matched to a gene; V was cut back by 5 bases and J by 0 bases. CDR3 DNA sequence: TGTGCCAGCAGTCAGGGGGCCTCCTACGAGCAGTACGTC. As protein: CASSQGASYEQYV.

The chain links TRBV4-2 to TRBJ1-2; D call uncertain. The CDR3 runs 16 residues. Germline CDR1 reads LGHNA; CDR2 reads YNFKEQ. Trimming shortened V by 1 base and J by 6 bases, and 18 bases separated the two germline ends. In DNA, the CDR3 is TGTGCCAGCAGCCAAGTCCTCTGGCGTCGAGACAATGGCTACACCTTC. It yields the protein CASSQVLWRRDNGYTF.

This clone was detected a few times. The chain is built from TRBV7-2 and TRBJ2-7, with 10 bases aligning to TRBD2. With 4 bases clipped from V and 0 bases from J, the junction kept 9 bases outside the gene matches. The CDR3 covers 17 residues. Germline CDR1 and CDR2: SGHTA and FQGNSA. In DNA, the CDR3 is TGTGCCAGCAGCTCCCTAGCGGGGGCCCTACCCTCCTACGAGCAGTACTTC. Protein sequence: CASSSLAGALPSYEQYF.

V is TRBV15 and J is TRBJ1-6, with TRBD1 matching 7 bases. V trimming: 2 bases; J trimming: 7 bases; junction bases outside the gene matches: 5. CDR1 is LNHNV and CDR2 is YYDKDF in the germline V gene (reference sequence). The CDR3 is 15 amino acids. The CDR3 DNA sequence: TGTGCCACCAGCAGAAAGGGGACAGAAAATTCACCCCTCCACTTT. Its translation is CATSRKGTENSPLHF.

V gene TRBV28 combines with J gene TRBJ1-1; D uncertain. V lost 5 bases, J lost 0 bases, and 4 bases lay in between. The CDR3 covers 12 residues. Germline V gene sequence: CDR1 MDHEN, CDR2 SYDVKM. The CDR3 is CASSQMNTEAFF. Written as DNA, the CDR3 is TGTGCCAGCAGTCAGATGAACACTGAAGCTTTCTTT.

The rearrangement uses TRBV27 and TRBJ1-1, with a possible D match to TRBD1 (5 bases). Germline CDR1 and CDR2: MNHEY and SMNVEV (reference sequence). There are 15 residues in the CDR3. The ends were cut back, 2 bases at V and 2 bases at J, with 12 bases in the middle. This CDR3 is CASSLAGQINTEAFF. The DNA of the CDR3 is TGTGCCAGCAGTTTAGCGGGGCAGATCAACACTGAAGCTTTCTTT.